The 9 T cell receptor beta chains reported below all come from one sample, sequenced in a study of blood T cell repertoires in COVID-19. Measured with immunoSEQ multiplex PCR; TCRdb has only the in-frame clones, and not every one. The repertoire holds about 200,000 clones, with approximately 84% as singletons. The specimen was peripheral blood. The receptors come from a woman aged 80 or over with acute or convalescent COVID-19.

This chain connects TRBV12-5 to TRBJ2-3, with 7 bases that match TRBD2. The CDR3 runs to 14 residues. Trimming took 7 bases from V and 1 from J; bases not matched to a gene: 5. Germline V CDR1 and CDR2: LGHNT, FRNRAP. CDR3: CASVASGGTDTQYF. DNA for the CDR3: TGTGCTAGTGTAGCTAGCGGTGGCACAGATACGCAGTATTTT. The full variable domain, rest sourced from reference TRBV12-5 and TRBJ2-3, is DARVTQTPRHKVTEMGQEVTMRCQPILGHNTVFWYRQTMMQGLELLAYFRNRAPLDDSGMPKDRFSAEMPDATLATLKIQPSEPRDSAVYFCASVASGGTDTQYFGPGTRLTVL.

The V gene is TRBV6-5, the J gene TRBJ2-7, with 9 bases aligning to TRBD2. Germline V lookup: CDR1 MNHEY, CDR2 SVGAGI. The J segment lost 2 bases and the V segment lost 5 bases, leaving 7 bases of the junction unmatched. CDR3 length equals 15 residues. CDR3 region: CASSRLAVGTYEQYF. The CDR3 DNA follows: TGTGCCAGCAGTCGACTAGCGGTGGGAACCTACGAGCAGTACTTC.

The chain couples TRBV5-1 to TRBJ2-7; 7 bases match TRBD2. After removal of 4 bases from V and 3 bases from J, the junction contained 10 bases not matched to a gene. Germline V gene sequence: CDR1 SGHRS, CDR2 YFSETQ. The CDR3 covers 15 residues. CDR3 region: CASSHGTTPFYEQYF. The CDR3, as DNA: TGCGCCAGCAGCCATGGGACTACCCCCTTCTACGAGCAGTACTTC. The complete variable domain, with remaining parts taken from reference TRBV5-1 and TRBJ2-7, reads KAGVTQTPRYLIKTRGQQVTLSCSPISGHRSVSWYQQTPGQGLQFLFEYFSETQRNKGNFPGRFSGRQFSNSRSEMNVSTLELGDSALYLCASSHGTTPFYEQYFGPGTRLTVT.

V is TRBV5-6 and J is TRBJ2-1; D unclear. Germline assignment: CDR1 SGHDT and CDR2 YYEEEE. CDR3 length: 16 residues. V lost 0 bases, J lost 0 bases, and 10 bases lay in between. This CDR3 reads CASSLGSSSSYNEQFF. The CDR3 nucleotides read TGTGCCAGCAGCTTGGGGTCATCTAGCTCCTACAATGAGCAGTTCTTC.

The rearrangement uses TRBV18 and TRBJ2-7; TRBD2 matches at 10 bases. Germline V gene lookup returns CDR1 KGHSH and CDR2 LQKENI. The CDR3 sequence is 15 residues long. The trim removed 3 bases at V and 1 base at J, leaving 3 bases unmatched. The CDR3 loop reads CASSPASGSSYEQYF. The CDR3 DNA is TGTGCCAGCTCACCGGCTAGCGGGAGTTCCTACGAGCAGTACTTC.

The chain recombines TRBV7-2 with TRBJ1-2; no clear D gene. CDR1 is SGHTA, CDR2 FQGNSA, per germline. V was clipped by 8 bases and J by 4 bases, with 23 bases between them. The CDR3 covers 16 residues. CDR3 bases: TGTGCCAGCTCGCTCGCACCGTTAGCGGGCCTCTATGGCTACACCTTC. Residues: CASSLAPLAGLYGYTF. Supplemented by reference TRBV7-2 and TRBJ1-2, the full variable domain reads GAGVSQSPSNKVTEKGKDVELRCDPISGHTALYWYRQSLGQGLEFLIYFQGNSAPDKSGLPSDRFSAERTGGSVSTLTIQRTQQEDSAVYLCASSLAPLAGLYGYTFGSGTRLTVV.

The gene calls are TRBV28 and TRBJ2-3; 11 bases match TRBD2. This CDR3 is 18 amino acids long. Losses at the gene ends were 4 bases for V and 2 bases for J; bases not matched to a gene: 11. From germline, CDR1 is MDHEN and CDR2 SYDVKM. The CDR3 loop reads CASSSLLAGGPPTDTQYF. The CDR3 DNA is TGTGCCAGCAGTTCCCTCCTAGCGGGAGGCCCCCCCACAGATACGCAGTATTTT.

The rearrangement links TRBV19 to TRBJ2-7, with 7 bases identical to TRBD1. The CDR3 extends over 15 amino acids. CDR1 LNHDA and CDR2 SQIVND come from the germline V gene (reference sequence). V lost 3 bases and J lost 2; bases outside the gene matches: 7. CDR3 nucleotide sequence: TGTGCCAGTAGTATTAGAGAGGGGGCGACCTACGAGCAGTACTTC. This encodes CASSIREGATYEQYF.

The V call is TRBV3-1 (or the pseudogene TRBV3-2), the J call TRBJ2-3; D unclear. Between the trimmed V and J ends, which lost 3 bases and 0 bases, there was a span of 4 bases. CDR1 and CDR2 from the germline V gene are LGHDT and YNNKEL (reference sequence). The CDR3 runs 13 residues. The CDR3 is CASSQRSTDTQYF. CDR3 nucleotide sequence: TGTGCCAGCAGCCAGCGAAGCACAGATACGCAGTATTTT.